This passage covers 18 T cell receptor beta chains from one sample sequenced in a study of blood T cell repertoires in COVID-19. Profiling relied on immunoSEQ multiplex PCR, and the TCRdb table lists in-frame clones only, not all of them. This repertoire shows 87,000 or so clones, 85% to 90% found once; its top ten account for around a fifth. Input material: peripheral blood. These receptors all come from a woman older than 75 in a cohort sampled during active or convalescent COVID-19.

V and J are TRBV2 and TRBJ2-1, with a weak D call TRBD2 (7 bases). Trimming removed 3 bases at V and 9 bases at J, with 21 bases between. The CDR3 is 16 amino acids. Germline loops: CDR1 SNHLY, CDR2 FYNNEI. CDR3 in amino acids: CASSDGGANWGSEQFF. CDR3 bases: TGTGCCAGCAGTGATGGGGGGGCGAACTGGGGATCTGAGCAGTTCTTC.

This chain joins TRBV9 and TRBJ2-3, with D uncertain. V shed 3 bases and J shed 0 bases, with 5 bases lying between them. The germline V gene has CDR1 SGDLS and CDR2 YYNGEE. CDR3 length equals 13 residues. CDR3 in DNA: TGTGCCAGCAGCGCCTTTAGCACAGATACGCAGTATTTT. Translated, it gives CASSAFSTDTQYF.

The chain has TRBV7-9 and TRBJ1-5, with 7 bases lining up with TRBD1. Germline values: CDR1 SEHNR, CDR2 FQNEAQ (reference sequence). CDR3 length equals 12 residues. V shed 6 bases and J 5 bases; nucleotides not matched to a gene: 1. CDR3 DNA: TGTGCCAGCAGTCAGGGGGATCAGCCCCAGCATTTT. Its protein is CASSQGDQPQHF.

V and J are TRBV28 and TRBJ1-5; 8 bases map to TRBD1. Trimming cost V 3 bases and J 4 bases; bases outside gene matches: 5. Looked up from germline, CDR1 is MDHEN and CDR2 is SYDVKM. The CDR3 spans 15 residues. The CDR3 loop reads CASSFTGQVNQPQHF. The CDR3, as DNA: TGTGCCAGCAGTTTTACGGGACAGGTAAATCAGCCCCAGCATTTT.

The rearrangement joins TRBV27 to TRBJ2-7, with D possibly being TRBD2 (6 bases). V lost 0 bases, J lost 0 bases, and 12 bases lay in between. CDR1 is MNHEY, CDR2 SMNVEV, per germline (reference sequence). The CDR3 covers 16 residues. CDR3 in amino acids: CASSLSRGLTSYEQYF. The CDR3 DNA sequence: TGTGCCAGCAGTTTATCGCGGGGTCTGACCTCCTACGAGCAGTACTTC.

The table lists this clone with a count of one. V is TRBV5-4 and J is TRBJ1-4; 7 bases match TRBD1. CDR3 size: 16 residues. The trim removed 4 bases at V and 5 bases at J, leaving 11 bases unmatched. Germline V gene lookup returns CDR1 SGHNT and CDR2 YYREEE (reference sequence). CDR3 nucleotides: TGTGCCAGCAGCCGGGACAGCGGGAGGGTAAATGAAAAACTGTTTTTT. This translates into CASSRDSGRVNEKLFF.

The chain uses TRBV29-1 and TRBJ1-1; D unresolved. V was clipped by 5 bases and J by 1 base, with 8 bases between them. The CDR3 loop spans 12 amino acids. CDR1 and CDR2 from the germline V gene are SQVTM and ANQGSEA. CDR3 DNA sequence: TGCAGCGTTCAGGCAAGGAACACTGAAGCTTTCTTT. It specifies CSVQARNTEAFF.

This sequence joins TRBV29-1 and TRBJ1-2; 7 nucleotides line up with TRBD1. Trimming at V came to 3 bases and at J to 4 bases, leaving 8 bases not matched to a gene. CDR1 SQVTM and CDR2 ANQGSEA come from the germline V gene. The CDR3 contains 14 residues. CDR3 DNA: TGCAGCGTTGATCGAACAGGGGATTCCTATGGCTACACCTTC. Its protein is CSVDRTGDSYGYTF.

J is TRBJ2-5 and V is TRBV24-1, with 9 bases matching TRBD2. The CDR3 is made up of 15 amino acids. In germline, CDR1 is KGHDR, CDR2 SFDVKD. The V gene end was trimmed by 5 bases and the J gene end by 5 bases; junction bases not matched to a gene: 8. The CDR3 DNA reads as TGTGCCACCAGTGCCCTTAGCGGGAGTTGGGAGACCCAGTACTTC. This encodes CATSALSGSWETQYF.

V usage is TRBV9 and J usage is TRBJ1-3; tentatively, D is TRBD1 (6 bases). V was trimmed by 0 bases and J by 4 bases, leaving 14 bases between them. Germline assignment: CDR1 SGDLS and CDR2 YYNGEE. The CDR3 is made up of 16 amino acids. As DNA, the CDR3 is TGTGCCAGCAGCGTAGGGTTGGCAGGGGCGGGAAACACCATATATTTT. This gives the protein CASSVGLAGAGNTIYF.

The chain is built from TRBV5-6 and TRBJ1-1; a possible D gene is TRBD1 (5 bases). The germline V gene encodes CDR1 SGHDT and CDR2 YYEEEE. The ends were cut back, 5 bases at V and 4 bases at J, with 12 bases in the middle. This CDR3 spans 13 amino acids. The CDR3 DNA follows: TGTGCCAGCAGTTTAGGGGTCGTCACTGAAGCTTTCTTT. Amino acids: CASSLGVVTEAFF. Using reference TRBV5-6 and TRBJ1-1 for the parts outside the CDR3, the full variable domain is DAGVTQSPTHLIKTRGQQVTLRCSPKSGHDTVSWYQQALGQGPQFIFQYYEEEERQRGNFPDRFSGHQFPNYSSELNVNALLLGDSALYLCASSLGVVTEAFFGQGTRLTVV.

V gene TRBV28 combines with J gene TRBJ2-7; 8 nucleotides match TRBD1. This CDR3 comprises 12 residues. After removal of 9 bases from V and 1 base from J, the junction contained 2 bases not matched to a gene. CDR1 is MDHEN, CDR2 SYDVKM, per germline. The CDR3 loop reads CASWTGSYEQYF. CDR3 sequence (DNA): TGTGCCAGTTGGACAGGGTCCTACGAGCAGTACTTC. Filled out from reference TRBV28 and TRBJ2-7, the complete variable domain reads DVKVTQSSRYLVKRTGEKVFLECVQDMDHENMFWYRQDPGLGLRLIYFSYDVKMKEKGDIPEGYSVSREKKERFSLILESASTNQTSMYLCASWTGSYEQYFGPGTRLTVT.

There are a few counts of this clone. This chain links TRBV19 with TRBJ1-5; D is ambiguous. From germline, CDR1 is LNHDA and CDR2 SQIVND (reference sequence). The CDR3 is made up of 14 amino acids. The V and J ends lost 4 bases and 3 bases respectively, with 10 bases between them. CDR3 nucleotides: TGTGCCAGTAGTACAGGAAAGATCAATCAGCCCCAGCATTTT. It translates to CASSTGKINQPQHF. The full variable domain, rest sourced from reference TRBV19 and TRBJ1-5, is DGGITQSPKYLFRKEGQNVTLSCEQNLNHDAMYWYRQDPGQGLRLIYYSQIVNDFQKGDIAEGYSVSREKKESFPLTVTSAQKNPTAFYLCASSTGKINQPQHFGDGTRLSIL.

The gene calls are TRBV5-1 and TRBJ1-2, with a possible D match to TRBD1 (6 bases). The CDR3 totals 14 residues. Trimming removed 4 bases from V and 2 bases from J, with 12 bases in between. The germline gives CDR1 SGHRS, CDR2 YFSETQ. The CDR3 sequence is CASSQMQGNYGYTF. The CDR3 coding sequence is TGCGCCAGCAGCCAGATGCAGGGGAACTATGGCTACACCTTC. The full variable domain, with the rest looked up from reference TRBV5-1 and TRBJ1-2, is KAGVTQTPRYLIKTRGQQVTLSCSPISGHRSVSWYQQTPGQGLQFLFEYFSETQRNKGNFPGRFSGRQFSNSRSEMNVSTLELGDSALYLCASSQMQGNYGYTFGSGTRLTVV.

The chain carries TRBV5-1 and TRBJ1-6; 8 nucleotides match TRBD1. Germline CDR1 and CDR2: SGHRS and YFSETQ. V shed 4 bases and J 12 bases; nucleotides not matched to a gene: 12. The CDR3 totals 15 residues. This CDR3 reads CASSPDRAQLGPLHF. Written as DNA, the CDR3 is TGCGCCAGCAGCCCGGACAGGGCCCAATTGGGACCCCTCCACTTT.

J is TRBJ2-2 and V is TRBV18; 13 bases match TRBD2. V lost 6 bases and J lost 7; bases outside the gene matches: 8. The CDR3 runs to 16 residues. Germline assignment: CDR1 KGHSH and CDR2 LQKENI. This chain's CDR3 is CASSQRTSGSGGELFF. CDR3 bases: TGTGCCAGCTCCCAAAGGACTAGCGGGAGTGGCGGGGAGCTGTTTTTT.

The CDR3: CASSQLQGARDEQFF. CDR3 nucleotide sequence: TGTGCCAGCAGCCAACTGCAGGGGGCTAGGGATGAGCAGTTCTTC. The V call is TRBV2, the J call TRBJ2-1; 8 bases are shared with TRBD1. The CDR3 covers 15 residues. Germline CDR1 is SNHLY and CDR2 is FYNNEI. With 6 bases clipped from V and 8 bases from J, the junction kept 12 bases outside the gene matches.

This clone was seen once. The chain joins TRBV6-1 to TRBJ2-7, with D possibly TRBD1 on 5 matching bases. Trimming cost V 0 bases and J 6 bases, with 12 bases left between them. This CDR3 region has 14 residues. Germline CDR1 and CDR2: MNHNS and SASEGT. The CDR3 bases are TGTGCCAGCAGTGAAGCGATCGGCAGGGCCGAGCAGTACGTC. As protein: CASSEAIGRAEQYV.